This entry lists 8 T cell receptor beta chains sequenced from one sample in a study of T-cell reconstitution after alpha-beta-depleted transplantation in children. Using unique molecular identifiers, the investigators prepared the TCRbeta library. TCRdb processed the PCR reads anew with MiXCR; each CDR3 protein has one entry. The sample lists fewer than 120,000 distinct CDR3 sequences; approximately 10% were seen once. The sequenced sample was PBMCs from the stem cell graft donor, obtained from the stem cell graft. All receptors come from a human donor who donated a stem cell graft to a child with acute lymphoblastic leukemia.

This clonotype was found many times. The chain is built from TRBV9 and TRBJ2-7; D ambiguous. Germline CDR1 SGDLS, CDR2 YYNGEE. The CDR3 has 16 amino acids. V was cut by 0 bases and J by 2 bases, with 15 bases left in between. CDR3 residues: CASSVAGGASPYEQYF. The CDR3 coding sequence is TGTGCCAGCAGCGTAGCCGGCGGCGCGTCCCCCTACGAGCAGTACTTC.

This clonotype was detected ten times or more. The chain recombines TRBV2 with TRBJ1-1, with no clear D. The CDR3 loop spans 13 amino acids. Trimming shortened V by 3 bases and J by 2 bases, and 7 bases separated the two germline ends. Germline V CDR1 and CDR2: SNHLY, FYNNEI. The CDR3 DNA reads TGTGCCAGCAGTGACGCCGCAAACACTGAAGCTTTCTTT. It encodes CASSDAANTEAFF.

This clonotype has at least ten counts. The rearrangement uses TRBV20-1 and TRBJ2-7; 7 bases align to TRBD1. V trimming: 6 bases; J trimming: 3 bases; junction bases outside the gene matches: 11. Germline CDR1 reads DFQATT; CDR2 reads SNEGSKA (reference sequence). This CDR3 has 14 residues. The CDR3 DNA sequence: TGCAGTGCAAATCACAGGGGCCAACTCTACGAGCAGTACTTC. It encodes CSANHRGQLYEQYF.

This clonotype was recorded many times. V usage is TRBV6-5 and J usage is TRBJ1-1, with unresolved D. V lost 6 bases to trimming and J lost 2 bases, with 10 bases between them. The germline gives CDR1 MNHEY, CDR2 SVGAGI. The CDR3 has 13 amino acids. CDR3 nucleotide sequence: TGTGCCAGCAGCATCAGTGGTAACACTGAAGCTTTCTTT. Its protein is CASSISGNTEAFF.

This clonotype appeared many times. The chain uses TRBV20-1 and TRBJ1-5, with TRBD1 identical over 7 bases. The junction had 9 bases not matched to a gene; V was cut back by 5 bases and J by 5 bases. The CDR3 totals 14 residues. CDR1 DFQATT and CDR2 SNEGSKA come from the germline V gene (reference sequence). The CDR3 region is CSAAQRQGHQPQHF. CDR3 bases: TGCAGTGCTGCACAAAGACAGGGTCATCAGCCCCAGCATTTT.

This clonotype has a count of ten or more. This chain connects TRBV5-1 to TRBJ2-3; TRBD2 matches 8 bases. Looked up from germline, CDR1 is SGHRS and CDR2 is YFSETQ. The length of the CDR3 is 20 residues. Trimming removed 4 bases from V and 2 bases from J; junction bases left unmatched: 21. The CDR3 nucleotides are TGCGCCAGCAGCCCTCGGATAGCGGGGAGTCCTTCCCTATTCACAGATACGCAGTATTTT. The encoded protein is CASSPRIAGSPSLFTDTQYF.

The rearrangement links TRBV7-9 to TRBJ2-5, with a weak D call TRBD1 (6 bases). The CDR3 consists of 12 residues. V was clipped by 8 bases and J by 5 bases, with 12 bases between them. Germline values: CDR1 SEHNR, CDR2 FQNEAQ (reference sequence). The CDR3 protein is CASAAGVETQYF. The CDR3, as DNA: TGTGCCAGCGCAGCAGGGGTGGAGACCCAGTACTTC.

This clonotype appeared many times. The rearrangement joins TRBV20-1 to TRBJ2-7, with 10 bases that match TRBD1. CDR1 DFQATT and CDR2 SNEGSKA come from the germline V gene (reference sequence). With 1 base clipped from V and 2 bases from J, the junction kept 2 bases outside the gene matches. There are 14 residues in the CDR3. The CDR3 DNA reads as TGCAGTGCTAGAGCCGGGACAGGGGCCTACGAGCAGTACTTC. Translating gives CSARAGTGAYEQYF.